The following is a TCR beta chain sequence with its context. The antigen remains unidentified. This sample is part of a study of Graves' ophthalmopathy and Graves' hyperthyroidism. Clinical symptoms and serum thyroxine were used for diagnosis; TRAb, thyroid ultrasound and orbital computed tomography were also relied on. Study-wide results and limits: Most thyroid-expanded clonotypes exceeding 0.001 frequency were also found in blood. In separating ophthalmopathy from stable hyperthyroidism, a 13-signature model achieved nearly 90% sensitivity and nearly 84% specificity.

RNA transcripts provided the template for amplifying TCR beta CDR3 regions. Second-round multiplex PCR followed a first-round RT-PCR using HTBI primers. TCRdb reprocessed the multiplex PCR reads with MiXCR, giving one entry per CDR3 protein. Here the sample spans 560,000 or so distinct CDR3 sequences, 35% to 40% being singletons. V was cut by 6 bases and J by 0 bases, with 20 bases left in between. The CDR3 is 18 residues long. Germline CDR1 is SGHVS and CDR2 is FQNEAQ. The material sequenced was peripheral blood or thyroid tissue (not recorded which). The genes are TRBV7-8 and TRBJ2-2; D not certain. This sequence was found in an adult man with Graves' hyperthyroidism. CDR3 protein: CASSYEVPGPTNTGELFF. The DNA for the CDR3 is TGTGCCAGCAGTTACGAAGTACCAGGACCGACGAACACCGGGGAGCTGTTTTTT.